This entry lists 5 T cell receptor beta chains sequenced from one sample in a study of cytomegalovirus exposure and HLA in healthy donors. PCR amplification relied on 60 Vbeta primers (plus 13 Jbeta primers). The repertoire was sequenced with immunoSEQ multiplex PCR; TCRdb's copy has only in-frame clones and lacks some. The sample contains roughly 200,000 clones, roughly 70% of which appear only once. The sample comprised PBMCs. The receptors were gathered from a man between 40 and 49 years old in good health and CMV-seropositive.

About this clone: The sample has other DNA sequences that encode this CDR3 too. This chain joins TRBV5-1 and TRBJ2-7; D is undetermined. The CDR3 runs 13 residues. Trimming cost V 7 bases and J 1 base, with 12 bases left between them. Germline loops: CDR1 SGHRS, CDR2 YFSETQ. The CDR3 DNA follows: TGCGCCAGCTCACCCCAGGATTCCTACGAGCAGTACTTC. It specifies CASSPQDSYEQYF.

V usage is TRBV6-5 and J usage is TRBJ2-7; 7 positions agree with TRBD1. The CDR3 is made up of 13 amino acids. Unmatched junction bases numbered 9, after V lost 4 bases and J lost 9 bases. CDR1 is MNHEY, CDR2 SVGAGI, per germline. CDR3 nucleotide sequence: TGTGCCAGCAGTTTGTTTGAGGGGGCGGGGCAGTACTTC. Translating it yields CASSLFEGAGQYF.

V usage is TRBV11-2 and J usage is TRBJ1-4; no reliable D call. The V end lost 5 bases, the J end lost 0 bases, and 16 bases lay between the germline ends. This CDR3 spans 17 amino acids. The germline V gene has CDR1 SGHAT and CDR2 FQNNGV. The CDR3 coding sequence is TGTGCCAGCAGCAAGGAGAACCGGATTGCAACTAATGAAAAACTGTTTTTT. This codes for CASSKENRIATNEKLFF.

V is TRBV6-1 and J is TRBJ1-6; D gene uncertain. The germline CDR1 and CDR2 sequences are MNHNS and SASEGT. Trimming took off 2 bases at V and 0 bases at J, with 17 bases between the two ends. The CDR3 spans 19 residues. The CDR3 loop reads CASSEQVVGASSYNSPLHF. CDR3 sequence (DNA): TGTGCCAGCAGTGAACAAGTAGTGGGCGCGAGCTCCTATAATTCACCCCTCCACTTT.

The CDR3 protein is CAGGGDSNQPQHF. The CDR3 region has the DNA TGTGCCGGAGGGGGGGACAGCAATCAGCCCCAGCATTTT. The gene calls are TRBV28 and TRBJ1-5; D may be TRBD1 (6 bases). V was shortened by 11 bases and J by 1 base, with 12 bases between the two germline ends. The CDR3 extends over 13 amino acids. The germline CDR1 and CDR2 sequences are MDHEN and SYDVKM.